The 24 T cell receptor beta chains listed next were all sequenced from one sample in a study of cytomegalovirus exposure and HLA in healthy donors. Assay used: immunoSEQ multiplex PCR; TCRdb lists only in-frame clones, some missing. Altogether about 160,000 clones are present, less than 90% being singletons, with the ten largest covering approximately 5%. Source material: PBMCs. The receptors stem from a woman aged 25-40 years in good health and CMV-seronegative.

The chain has TRBV7-2 and TRBJ2-3; maybe TRBD2 (5 bases). The V end was cut by 5 bases, the J end by 5 bases, with 14 bases between. CDR1 and CDR2 (germline): SGHTA, FQGNSA. The CDR3 has 14 amino acids. CDR3 protein: CASSEVSEGDTQYF. The CDR3 DNA reads TGTGCCAGCAGCGAGGTCTCCGAGGGAGATACGCAGTATTTT.

V is TRBV21-1 and J is TRBJ2-7; the D segment call TRBD1 is taken from the table without a DNA check. TRBV21-1 is labeled a pseudogene. This CDR3 has 14 amino acids. The CDR3 DNA reads as TGTGCCAGAACCCTTCCAGACAGGGGATACGAGCAGTACTTC. Translation gives CARTLPDRGYEQYF.

This chain uses TRBV25-1 with TRBJ1-1; 7 bases align to TRBD1. Germline-derived CDR1 and CDR2 are MGHDK and SYGVNS. This CDR3 has 16 residues. Trimming at V came to 7 bases and at J to 3 bases, leaving 14 bases not matched to a gene. The CDR3 DNA reads TGTGCCAGCAACAAACGGACAGCTGGGACAGACACTGAAGCTTTCTTT. Protein: CASNKRTAGTDTEAFF.

The chain has TRBV28 and TRBJ2-1; D is possibly TRBD1 or TRBD2 (5 bases each). Germline values: CDR1 MDHEN, CDR2 SYDVKM. CDR3 size: 20 residues. Trimming shortened V by 5 bases and J by 0 bases, and 26 bases separated the two germline ends. The chain's CDR3 is CASSPTRGQRTHSSYNEQFF. DNA for the CDR3: TGTGCCAGCAGTCCAACGAGGGGTCAGCGGACGCACAGCTCCTACAATGAGCAGTTCTTC.

The genes are TRBV28 and TRBJ2-1; the D gene is possibly TRBD1 (5 bases). The length of the CDR3 is 13 residues. CDR1 and CDR2 from the germline V gene are MDHEN and SYDVKM. Trimming cost V 3 bases and J 7 bases, with 10 bases left between them. CDR3 sequence reads: CASSFQGVNEQFF. CDR3 bases: TGTGCCAGCAGTTTCCAAGGGGTAAATGAGCAGTTCTTC.

V gene TRBV4-3 combines with J gene TRBJ2-1; 8 bases match TRBD2. Germline V gives CDR1 LGHNA, CDR2 YSLEER. With V trimmed by 0 bases and J by 0 bases, 4 bases remained unmatched. CDR3 length equals 17 residues. The CDR3 DNA follows: TGCGCCAGCAGCCAAGATAGCGGGGCAAGCTCCTACAATGAGCAGTTCTTC. Translation: CASSQDSGASSYNEQFF.

The chain employs TRBV6-5 and TRBJ2-7; 8 nucleotides agree with TRBD2. This CDR3 comprises 15 residues. The V and J ends lost 2 bases and 6 bases, in that order; junction bases with no gene match: 9. CDR1 and CDR2 from the germline V gene are MNHEY and SVGAGI. The chain's CDR3 is CASSYIPGGLGEQYF. CDR3 in DNA: TGTGCCAGCAGTTACATTCCGGGGGGGCTGGGCGAGCAGTACTTC.

The chain has TRBV18 and TRBJ2-4; weak D call: TRBD1 (5 bases). Trimming shortened V by 0 bases and J by 6 bases, and 12 bases separated the two germline ends. CDR1 is KGHSH and CDR2 is LQKENI in the germline V gene. The CDR3 extends over 15 amino acids. CDR3 sequence (DNA): TGTGCCAGCTCACCACCGATCAGGGATGGAAACATTCAGTACTTC. It encodes CASSPPIRDGNIQYF.

The gene calls are TRBV10-3 and TRBJ2-1; 8 positions match TRBD1. Germline CDR1 and CDR2: ENHRY and SYGVKD. The CDR3 length is 13 residues. The V gene end was trimmed by 3 bases and the J gene end by 5 bases; junction bases not matched to a gene: 0. The CDR3 DNA follows: TGTGCCATCAGTGAACAGGGGGACAATGAGCAGTTCTTC. It specifies CAISEQGDNEQFF.

This chain joins TRBV27 and TRBJ1-1; D is perhaps TRBD1 (6 bases). CDR1 is MNHEY, CDR2 SMNVEV, per germline (reference sequence). CDR3 length: 12 amino acids. V was shortened by 10 bases and J by 6 bases, with 15 bases between the two germline ends. The CDR3 loop is CATGHGGSEAFF. In DNA, the CDR3 is TGTGCCACTGGACACGGGGGCTCTGAAGCTTTCTTT.

The CDR3 sequence is CASSRQGNYEAFF. As DNA, the CDR3 is TGTGCCAGCAGCCGACAGGGGAACTATGAAGCTTTCTTT. V is TRBV7-8 and J is TRBJ1-1; 8 positions agree with TRBD1. Germline V gene data show CDR1 as SGHVS and CDR2 as FQNEAQ. The CDR3 is 13 amino acids. The J segment lost 7 bases and the V segment lost 5 bases, leaving 6 bases of the junction unmatched.

The chain's CDR3 is CAKPRADFLPEGGYEQYF. As DNA, the CDR3 is TGTGCGAAGCCTCGAGCAGACTTCCTACCTGAAGGGGGGTACGAGCAGTACTTC. The V and J genes are TRBV7-4 and TRBJ2-7, with D perhaps matching TRBD1 or TRBD2 (6 bases each). Germline V gene lookup returns CDR1 SGHVT and CDR2 SQSDAQ. This CDR3 spans 18 amino acids.

This chain connects TRBV5-1 to TRBJ2-5, with a tentative D call TRBD1 (6 bases). The CDR3 covers 14 residues. V lost 3 bases and J lost 4, with 13 bases in between. Germline V CDR1 and CDR2: SGHRS, YFSETQ. CDR3 region: CASSWTLRGETQYF. CDR3 nucleotides: TGCGCCAGCAGCTGGACACTCAGGGGAGAGACCCAGTACTTC.

The chain carries TRBV27 and TRBJ2-1, with 8 nucleotides matching TRBD2. Per germline, CDR1 MNHEY and CDR2 SMNVEV (reference sequence). The CDR3 sequence is 15 residues long. Unmatched junction bases numbered 11, after V lost 8 bases and J lost 5 bases. This CDR3 reads CASRRGGSGNNEQFF. CDR3 sequence (DNA): TGTGCCAGCCGAAGGGGGGGTAGCGGGAACAATGAGCAGTTCTTC.

The sample holds one count of this clone. The chain joins TRBV4-3 to TRBJ1-2; 8 bases fit TRBD1. The CDR3 is made up of 13 amino acids. Germline CDR1 and CDR2: LGHNA and YSLEER. The J segment lost 5 bases and the V segment lost 4 bases, leaving 3 bases of the junction unmatched. The CDR3 region is CASSRDRGYGYTF. The CDR3 DNA is TGCGCCAGCAGCCGAGACAGGGGTTATGGCTACACCTTC.

The V call is TRBV4-1, the J call TRBJ1-5; D unresolved. V gave up 1 base and J gave up 3 bases, with 10 bases separating them. The CDR3 contains 15 residues. The germline gives CDR1 MGHRA, CDR2 YSYEKL. The CDR3 region is CASSQGMQLNQPQHF. The DNA for the CDR3 is TGCGCCAGCAGCCAAGGTATGCAGCTCAATCAGCCCCAGCATTTT.

The chain uses TRBV18 and TRBJ1-5, with D maybe TRBD1 (6 bases). Germline CDR1 and CDR2: KGHSH and LQKENI. The CDR3 is made up of 15 amino acids. V dropped 2 bases and J dropped 5 bases, with 13 bases sitting between them. In DNA form, the CDR3 reads TGTGCCAGCTCACCAGGCGACAGGCGTGATCAGCCCCAGCATTTT. This sequence encodes CASSPGDRRDQPQHF.

This chain joins TRBV5-6 and TRBJ1-3; D unclear. The germline V gene has CDR1 SGHDT and CDR2 YYEEEE. V lost 4 bases and J 0 bases, leaving 11 bases between the germline ends. This CDR3 is 15 amino acids long. The CDR3 sequence is CASSPLGVSGNTIYF. DNA for the CDR3: TGTGCCAGCAGCCCCCTCGGGGTCTCTGGAAACACCATATATTTT.

V is TRBV6-1 and J is TRBJ1-4; D perhaps matches TRBD1 (6 bases). The length of the CDR3 is 13 residues. Germline CDR1 and CDR2: MNHNS and SASEGT. Trimming stripped 3 bases from V and 15 bases from J, with 17 bases between. CDR3 amino acids: CASSDMLGASLFF. The CDR3 DNA sequence: TGTGCCAGCAGTGATATGTTGGGGGCTTCGTTGTTTTTT.

The CDR3 DNA sequence: TGTGCCAGCAGGACAGATTCCTACGAGCAGTACTTC. This translates into CASRTDSYEQYF. The chain is built from TRBV7-9 and TRBJ2-7; D is possibly TRBD1 (5 bases). Germline V lookup: CDR1 SEHNR, CDR2 FQNEAQ (reference sequence). Trimming cost V 6 bases and J 1 base, with 7 bases left between them. The CDR3 has 12 residues.

This clone was seen only once. J is TRBJ2-3 and V is TRBV2, with 7 nucleotides matching TRBD2. There are 15 residues in the CDR3. Germline V gene lookup returns CDR1 SNHLY and CDR2 FYNNEI. V was clipped by 6 bases and J by 2 bases; unmatched bases: 8. This chain's CDR3 is CASRERGDPTDTQYF. The CDR3 DNA follows: TGTGCCAGCAGGGAACGGGGGGATCCCACAGATACGCAGTATTTT.

This chain uses TRBV7-9 with TRBJ1-1, with TRBD1 matching over 7 bases. The CDR3 runs to 13 residues. V trimming: 0 bases; J trimming: 8 bases; junction bases outside the gene matches: 3. The germline CDR1 and CDR2 sequences are SEHNR and FQNEAQ (reference sequence). The DNA of the CDR3 is TGTGCCAGCAGCTTAGCAGGGGGCTTCGAAGCTTTCTTT. It is translated as CASSLAGGFEAFF.

This rearrangement joins TRBV7-2 to TRBJ2-3; D remains ambiguous. Trimming removed 0 bases from V and 1 base from J, with 11 bases in between. Germline V gene sequence: CDR1 SGHTA, CDR2 FQGNSA. CDR3 size: 16 residues. As DNA, the CDR3 is TGTGCCAGCAGCTTAGCCGTCGGCTACCGCACAGATACGCAGTATTTT. This gives the protein CASSLAVGYRTDTQYF.

This clone has only one observation. This sequence joins TRBV18 and TRBJ2-1; 9 bases agree with TRBD2. The CDR3 sequence is 16 residues long. The V and J ends lost 6 bases and 9 bases, in that order; junction bases with no gene match: 15. CDR1 is KGHSH, CDR2 LQKENI, per germline. The CDR3 nucleotides read TGTGCCAGCTCGCTCGCCTCTAGCGGGGTAGGGACTGAGCAGTTCTTC. Translation gives CASSLASSGVGTEQFF.